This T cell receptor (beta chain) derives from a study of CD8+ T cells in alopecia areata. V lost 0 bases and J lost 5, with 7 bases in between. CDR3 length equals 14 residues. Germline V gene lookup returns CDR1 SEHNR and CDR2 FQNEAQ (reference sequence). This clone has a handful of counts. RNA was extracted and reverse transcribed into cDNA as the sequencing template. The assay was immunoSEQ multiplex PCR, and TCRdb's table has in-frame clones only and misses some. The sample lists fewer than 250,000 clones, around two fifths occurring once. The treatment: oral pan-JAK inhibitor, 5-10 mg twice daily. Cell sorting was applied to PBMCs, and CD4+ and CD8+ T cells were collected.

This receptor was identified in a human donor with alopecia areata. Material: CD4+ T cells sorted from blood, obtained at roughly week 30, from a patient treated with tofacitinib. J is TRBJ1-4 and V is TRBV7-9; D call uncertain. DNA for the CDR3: TGTGCCAGCAGCTTAGCGGGCGGGAATGAAAAACTGTTTTTT. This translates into CASSLAGGNEKLFF.